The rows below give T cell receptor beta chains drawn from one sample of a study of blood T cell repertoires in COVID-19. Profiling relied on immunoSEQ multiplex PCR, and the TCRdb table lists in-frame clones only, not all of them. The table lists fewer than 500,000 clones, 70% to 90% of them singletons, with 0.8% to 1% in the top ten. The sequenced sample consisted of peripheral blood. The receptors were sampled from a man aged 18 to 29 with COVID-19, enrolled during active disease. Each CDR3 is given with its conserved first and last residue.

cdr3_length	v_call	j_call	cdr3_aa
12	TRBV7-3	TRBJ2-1	CASSHRRDEQFF
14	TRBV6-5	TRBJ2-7	CASRGSGTSYEQYF
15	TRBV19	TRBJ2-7	CASSIAQGSPYEQYF
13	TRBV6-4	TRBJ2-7	CASSESPRHEQYF
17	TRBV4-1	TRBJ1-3	CASSQKQGIESGNTIYF
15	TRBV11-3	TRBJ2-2	CASSLGTANTGELFF
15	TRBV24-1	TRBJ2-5	CATSSTSGKQETQYF
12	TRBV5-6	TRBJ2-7	CASSRNSYEQYF
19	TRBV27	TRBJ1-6	CASSLKYRGRSSYNSPLHF
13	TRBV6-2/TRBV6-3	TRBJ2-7	CASSYRDPNEQYF
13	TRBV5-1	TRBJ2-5	CASSLLAEETQYF
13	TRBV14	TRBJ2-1	CASSQGSPTAKFF
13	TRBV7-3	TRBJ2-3	CASRGQLEDTQYF
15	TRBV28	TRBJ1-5	CASSLGAGYRQPQHF
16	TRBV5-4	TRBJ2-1	CASSLGPSTGRNEQFF
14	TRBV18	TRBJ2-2	CASSQRQGGGELFF
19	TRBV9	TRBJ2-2	CASSKGLAGGRPNTGELFF
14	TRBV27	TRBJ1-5	CASGTQGLGQPQHF
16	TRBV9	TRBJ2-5	CASSSGTGGGQETQYF
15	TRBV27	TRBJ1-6	CASAEGSSYNSPLHF
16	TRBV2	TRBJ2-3	CASSEDAGTSTDTQYF
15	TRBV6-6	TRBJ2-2	CASSREPPQAGELFF
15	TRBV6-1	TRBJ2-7	CASSERGLAMDEQYF
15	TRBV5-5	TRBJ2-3	CASLGLATSTDTQYF
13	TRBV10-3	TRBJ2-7	CAIGPQDTYEQYF
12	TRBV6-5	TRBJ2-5	CASSFRGETQYF
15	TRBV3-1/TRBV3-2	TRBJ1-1	CASSQETGQGALAFF
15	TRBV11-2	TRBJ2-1	CASSTLAVPYNEQFF
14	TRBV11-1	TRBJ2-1	CASSLGSSFNEQFF
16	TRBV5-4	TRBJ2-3	CASSFGLDKSTDTQYF
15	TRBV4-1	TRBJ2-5	CASSQTSGRGETQYF
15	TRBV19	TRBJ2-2	CASRYNRPQGGELFF
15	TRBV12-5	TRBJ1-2	CASGPDRTLSYGYTF
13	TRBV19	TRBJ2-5	CASSNTGGETQYF
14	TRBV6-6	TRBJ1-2	CASNYLGQNYGYTF
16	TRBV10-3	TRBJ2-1	CAISGSQWGGYNEQFF
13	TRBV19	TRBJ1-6	CASESVGSYPLHF
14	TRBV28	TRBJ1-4	CASRAGSPNEKLFF
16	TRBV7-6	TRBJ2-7	CASSLGLGEGHWEQYF
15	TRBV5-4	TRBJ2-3	CASSPRTPGTDTQYF
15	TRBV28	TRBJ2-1	CAISLGAGGRAEQFF
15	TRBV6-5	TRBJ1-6	CASSRTTLNHSPLHF
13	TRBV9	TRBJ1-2	CASSVGPQGGYTF
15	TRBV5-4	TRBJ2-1	CASSLEPGGRDEQFF
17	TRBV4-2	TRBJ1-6	CASSQDTPTSRNSPLHF
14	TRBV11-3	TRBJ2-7	CASSWTSGAYEQYF
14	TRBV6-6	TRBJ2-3	CASSYGQNTDTQYF
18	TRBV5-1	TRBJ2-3	CASSFKPSTGGRTDTQYF
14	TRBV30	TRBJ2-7	CAWSALAGTYEQYF
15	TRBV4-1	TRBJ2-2	CASSLWTGDTGELFF
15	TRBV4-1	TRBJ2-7	CASSQVDRGPYEQYF
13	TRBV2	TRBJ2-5	CASRHQYQETQYF
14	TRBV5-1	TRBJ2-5	CASSSGQAQETQYF
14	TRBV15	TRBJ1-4	CATSTGITNEKLFF
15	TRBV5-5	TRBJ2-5	CASSFDTTSGETQYF
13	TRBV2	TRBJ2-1	CASSVTGGAGQFF
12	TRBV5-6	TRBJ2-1	CASSRSDLEQFF
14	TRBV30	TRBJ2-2	CAGRDRGSTGELFF
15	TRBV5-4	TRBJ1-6	CASSLGGQSYSPLHF
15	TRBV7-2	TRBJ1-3	CASSQRQGTGNTIYF